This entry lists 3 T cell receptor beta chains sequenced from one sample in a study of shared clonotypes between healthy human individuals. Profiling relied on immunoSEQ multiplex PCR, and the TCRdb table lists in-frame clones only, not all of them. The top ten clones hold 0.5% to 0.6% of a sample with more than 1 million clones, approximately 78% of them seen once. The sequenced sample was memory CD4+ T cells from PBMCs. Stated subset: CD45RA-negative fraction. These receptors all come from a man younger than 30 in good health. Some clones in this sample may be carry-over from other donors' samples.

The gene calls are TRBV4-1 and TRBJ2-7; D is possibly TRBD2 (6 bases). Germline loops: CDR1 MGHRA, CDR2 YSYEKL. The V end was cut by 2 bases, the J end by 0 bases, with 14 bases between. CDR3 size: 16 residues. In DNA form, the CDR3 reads TGCGCCAGCAGCCAACATGGGGGGATGGGCTCCTACGAGCAGTACTTC. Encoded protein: CASSQHGGMGSYEQYF.

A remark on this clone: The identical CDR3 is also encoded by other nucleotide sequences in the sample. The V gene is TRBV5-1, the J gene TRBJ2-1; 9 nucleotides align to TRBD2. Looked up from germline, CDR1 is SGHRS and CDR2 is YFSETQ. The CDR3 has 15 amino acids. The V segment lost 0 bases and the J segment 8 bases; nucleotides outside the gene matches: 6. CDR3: CASSLAAGGPDEQFF. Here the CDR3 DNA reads TGCGCCAGCAGCTTGGCGGCGGGAGGGCCCGATGAGCAGTTCTTC.

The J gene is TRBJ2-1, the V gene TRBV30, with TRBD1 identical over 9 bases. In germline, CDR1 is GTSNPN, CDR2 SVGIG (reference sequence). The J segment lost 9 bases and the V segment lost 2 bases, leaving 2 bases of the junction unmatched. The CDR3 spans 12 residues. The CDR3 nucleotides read TGTGCCTGGAGTCCGACAGGGGGTGAGCAGTTCTTC. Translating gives CAWSPTGGEQFF. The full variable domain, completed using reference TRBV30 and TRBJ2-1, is SQTIHQWPATLVQPVGSPLSLECTVEGTSNPNLYWYRQAAGRGLQLLFYSVGIGQISSEVPQNLSASRPQDRQFILSSKKLLLSDSGFYLCAWSPTGGEQFFGPGTRLTVL.